These 8 T cell receptor beta chains share one sample of origin, sequenced in a study of PD-1 blockade in classical Hodgkin lymphoma. The time point here: newly diagnosed, previously untreated cHL patient sample. Researchers pulled CD8+ T cells out of thawed PBMCs using magnetic negative selection. Assay used: immunoSEQ multiplex PCR; TCRdb lists only in-frame clones, some missing. The table includes approximately 21,000 clones, more than 75% detected once. Input material: CD8+ T cells from blood. The origin of the receptors is a human donor with classical Hodgkin lymphoma.

J is TRBJ2-7 and V is TRBV27; 9 nucleotides line up with TRBD1. The CDR3 length is 18 residues. Trimming cost V 3 bases and J 0 bases; bases outside gene matches: 12. The germline gives CDR1 MNHEY, CDR2 SMNVEV (reference sequence). The CDR3 DNA reads as TGTGCCAGCAGTTTTTGGCGAGGGTCGGGACAGGGCTCCTACGAGCAGTACTTC. Translation: CASSFWRGSGQGSYEQYF.

The rearrangement uses TRBV7-9 and TRBJ2-5, with TRBD2 matching 7 bases. The CDR3 is 17 residues long. Germline V gene lookup returns CDR1 SEHNR and CDR2 FQNEAQ (reference sequence). The J segment lost 0 bases and the V segment lost 5 bases, leaving 12 bases of the junction unmatched. For the CDR3, the DNA is TGTGCCAGCAGCCTCCCCCTGGGGGGAGGGGACCAAGAGACCCAGTACTTC. Its protein is CASSLPLGGGDQETQYF.

This clone was recorded only once. V usage is TRBV28 and J usage is TRBJ1-4; D might be TRBD1 (6 bases). The germline V gene has CDR1 MDHEN and CDR2 SYDVKM. V was clipped by 2 bases and J by 0 bases, with 13 bases between them. The CDR3 has 17 residues. CDR3 region: CASSLEGGRATNEKLFF. Here the CDR3 DNA reads TGTGCCAGCAGTTTAGAAGGGGGGAGGGCAACTAATGAAAAACTGTTTTTT.

This chain connects TRBV19 to TRBJ2-3; 7 bases line up with TRBD2. V shed 7 bases, J shed 0 bases, and the junction held 10 bases outside the gene matches. This CDR3 is 16 amino acids long. Germline V lookup: CDR1 LNHDA, CDR2 SQIVND (reference sequence). CDR3 protein: CASINNPGLSTDTQYF. The CDR3 region has the DNA TGTGCCAGTATCAATAATCCGGGACTAAGCACAGATACGCAGTATTTT.

The table lists this clone with a count of one. The junction differs from germline at one of its ends, possibly a read error. The chain combines TRBV10-3 with TRBJ2-1, with D possibly TRBD1 on 6 matching bases. Germline assignment: CDR1 ENHRY and CDR2 SYGVKD. The CDR3 runs 14 residues. CDR3: CAITDSRSSNEQFF. The DNA of the CDR3 is TGTGCCATCACGGACAGTAGATCCTCCAATGAGCAGTTCTTC.

The chain carries TRBV6-1 and TRBJ1-3; D gene unclear. The CDR3 extends over 15 amino acids. The germline gives CDR1 MNHNS, CDR2 SASEGT. Trimming removed 4 bases at V and 0 bases at J, with 10 bases between. CDR3 sequence reads: CASSVRINSGNTIYF. The CDR3 nucleotides read TGTGCCAGCAGTGTGCGGATCAACTCTGGAAACACCATATATTTT.

This rearrangement joins TRBV27 to TRBJ2-1; D is possibly TRBD2 (6 bases). The germline CDR1 and CDR2 sequences are MNHEY and SMNVEV (reference sequence). Trimming stripped 5 bases from V and 4 bases from J, with 12 bases between. The CDR3 has 14 amino acids. CDR3 residues: CASSPTGLYNEQFF. CDR3 coding DNA: TGTGCCAGCAGTCCGACGGGACTTTACAATGAGCAGTTCTTC.

This clone was recorded only once. V is TRBV27 and J is TRBJ1-1, with D perhaps matching TRBD1 (6 bases). Germline CDR1 and CDR2: MNHEY and SMNVEV (reference sequence). V lost 2 bases to trimming and J lost 4 bases, with 11 bases between them. The CDR3 totals 14 residues. CDR3 DNA sequence: TGTGCCAGCAGTTTAAGGGGAGGGGGCACTGAAGCTTTCTTT. Its protein product is CASSLRGGGTEAFF.